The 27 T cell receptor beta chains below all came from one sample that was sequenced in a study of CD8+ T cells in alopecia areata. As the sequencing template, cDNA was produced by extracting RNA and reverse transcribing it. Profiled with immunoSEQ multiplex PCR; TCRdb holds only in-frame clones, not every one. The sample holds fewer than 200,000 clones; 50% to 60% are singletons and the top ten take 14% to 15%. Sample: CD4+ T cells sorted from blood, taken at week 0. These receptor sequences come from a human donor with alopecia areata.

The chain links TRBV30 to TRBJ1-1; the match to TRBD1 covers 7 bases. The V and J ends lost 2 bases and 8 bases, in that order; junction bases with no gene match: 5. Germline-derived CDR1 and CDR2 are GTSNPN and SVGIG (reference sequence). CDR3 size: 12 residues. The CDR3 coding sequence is TGTGCCTGGAGTAACAGGGGCGGGGAAGCTTTCTTT. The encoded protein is CAWSNRGGEAFF. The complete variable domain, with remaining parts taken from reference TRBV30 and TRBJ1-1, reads SQTIHQWPATLVQPVGSPLSLECTVEGTSNPNLYWYRQAAGRGLQLLFYSVGIGQISSEVPQNLSASRPQDRQFILSSKKLLLSDSGFYLCAWSNRGGEAFFGQGTRLTVV.

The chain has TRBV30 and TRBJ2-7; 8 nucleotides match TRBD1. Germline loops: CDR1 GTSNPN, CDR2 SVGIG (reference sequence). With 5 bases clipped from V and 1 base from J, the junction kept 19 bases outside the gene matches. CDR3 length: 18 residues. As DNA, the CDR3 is TGTGCCTGGGATGCCGGGACAGGACGCAAAGAAACGTCCTACGAGCAGTACTTC. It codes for CAWDAGTGRKETSYEQYF.

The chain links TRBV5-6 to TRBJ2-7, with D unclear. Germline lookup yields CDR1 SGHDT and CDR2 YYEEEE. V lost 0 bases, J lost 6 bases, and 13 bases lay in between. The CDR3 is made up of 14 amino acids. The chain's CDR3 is CASSLVDRITEQYF. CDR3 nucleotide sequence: TGTGCCAGCAGCTTGGTGGACCGCATCACCGAGCAGTACTTC. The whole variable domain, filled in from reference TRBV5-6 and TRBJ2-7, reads DAGVTQSPTHLIKTRGQQVTLRCSPKSGHDTVSWYQQALGQGPQFIFQYYEEEERQRGNFPDRFSGHQFPNYSSELNVNALLLGDSALYLCASSLVDRITEQYFGPGTRLTVT.

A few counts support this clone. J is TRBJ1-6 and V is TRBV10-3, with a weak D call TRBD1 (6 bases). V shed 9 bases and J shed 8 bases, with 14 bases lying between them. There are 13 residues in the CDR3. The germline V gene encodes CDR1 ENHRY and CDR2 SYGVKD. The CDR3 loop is CAISENRDSPLHF. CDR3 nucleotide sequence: TGTGCCATTTCGGAGAACAGGGATTCACCCCTCCACTTT.

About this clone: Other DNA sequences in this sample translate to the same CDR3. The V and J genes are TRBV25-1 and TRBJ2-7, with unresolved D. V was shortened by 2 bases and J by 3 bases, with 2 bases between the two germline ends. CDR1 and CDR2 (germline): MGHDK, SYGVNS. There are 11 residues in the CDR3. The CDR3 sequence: CASSEGYEQYF. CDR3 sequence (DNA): TGTGCCAGCAGTGAAGGCTACGAGCAGTACTTC.

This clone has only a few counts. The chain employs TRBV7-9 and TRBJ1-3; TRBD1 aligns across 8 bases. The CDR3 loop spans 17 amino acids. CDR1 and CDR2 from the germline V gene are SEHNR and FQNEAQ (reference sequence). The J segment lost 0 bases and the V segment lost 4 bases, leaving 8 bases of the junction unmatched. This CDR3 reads CASSSDRAFNSGNTIYF. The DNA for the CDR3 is TGTGCCAGCAGCTCGGACAGGGCCTTCAACTCTGGAAACACCATATATTTT.

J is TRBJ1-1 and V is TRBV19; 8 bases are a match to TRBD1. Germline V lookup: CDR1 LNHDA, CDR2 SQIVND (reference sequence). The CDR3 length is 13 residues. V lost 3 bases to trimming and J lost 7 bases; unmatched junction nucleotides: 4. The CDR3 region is CASSIGTGIEAFF. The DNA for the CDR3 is TGTGCCAGTAGTATCGGGACAGGTATTGAAGCTTTCTTT.

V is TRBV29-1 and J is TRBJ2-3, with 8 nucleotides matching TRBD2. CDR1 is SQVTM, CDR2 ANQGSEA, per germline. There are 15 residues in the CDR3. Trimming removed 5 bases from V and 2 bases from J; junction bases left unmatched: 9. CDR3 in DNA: TGCAGCGTTCGTCCTCGACTAGCGCCCACAGATACGCAGTATTTT. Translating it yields CSVRPRLAPTDTQYF.

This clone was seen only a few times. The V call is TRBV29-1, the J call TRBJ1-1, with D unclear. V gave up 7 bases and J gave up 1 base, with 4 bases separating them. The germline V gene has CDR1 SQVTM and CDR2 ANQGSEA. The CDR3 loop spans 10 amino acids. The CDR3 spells CSGWNTEAFF. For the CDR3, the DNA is TGCAGCGGGTGGAACACTGAAGCTTTCTTT.

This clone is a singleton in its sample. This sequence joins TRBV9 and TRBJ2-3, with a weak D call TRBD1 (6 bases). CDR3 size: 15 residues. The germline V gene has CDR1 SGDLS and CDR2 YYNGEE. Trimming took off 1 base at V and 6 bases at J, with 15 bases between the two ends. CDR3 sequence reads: CASSVPLGTIDTQYF. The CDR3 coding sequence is TGTGCCAGCAGCGTACCACTCGGGACAATCGATACGCAGTATTTT.

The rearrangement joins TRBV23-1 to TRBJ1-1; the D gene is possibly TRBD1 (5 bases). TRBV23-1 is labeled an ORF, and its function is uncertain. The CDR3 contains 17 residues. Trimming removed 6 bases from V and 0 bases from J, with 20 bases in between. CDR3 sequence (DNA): TGCGCCAGCAGCCGCTCACGGACACAGCTTATGAACACTGAAGCTTTCTTT. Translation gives CASSRSRTQLMNTEAFF.

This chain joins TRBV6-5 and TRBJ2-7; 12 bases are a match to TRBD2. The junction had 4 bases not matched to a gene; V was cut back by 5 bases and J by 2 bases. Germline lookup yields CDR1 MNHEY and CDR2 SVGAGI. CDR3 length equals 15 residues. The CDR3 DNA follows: TGTGCCAGCAGTAGGTCTAGCGGGGGGGCCTACGAGCAGTACTTC. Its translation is CASSRSSGGAYEQYF.

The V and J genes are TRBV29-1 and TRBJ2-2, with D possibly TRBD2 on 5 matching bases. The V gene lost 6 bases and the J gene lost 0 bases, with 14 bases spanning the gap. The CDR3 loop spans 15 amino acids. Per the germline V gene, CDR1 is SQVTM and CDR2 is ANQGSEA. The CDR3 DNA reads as TGCAGCGTCTCGAGGGCACCCGCGAACACCGGGGAGCTGTTTTTT. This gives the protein CSVSRAPANTGELFF.

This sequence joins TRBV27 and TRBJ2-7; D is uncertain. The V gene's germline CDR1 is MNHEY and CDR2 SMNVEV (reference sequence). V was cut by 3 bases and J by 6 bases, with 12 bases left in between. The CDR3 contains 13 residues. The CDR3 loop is CASSFASKAEQYF. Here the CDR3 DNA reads TGTGCCAGCAGTTTTGCGTCGAAAGCCGAGCAGTACTTC.

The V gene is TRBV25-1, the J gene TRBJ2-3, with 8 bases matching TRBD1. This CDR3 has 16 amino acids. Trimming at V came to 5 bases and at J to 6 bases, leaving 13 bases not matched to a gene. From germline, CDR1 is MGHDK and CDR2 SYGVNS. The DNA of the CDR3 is TGTGCCAGCAGTCTCTTCTATGGACAGGGTGGGGATACGCAGTATTTT. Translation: CASSLFYGQGGDTQYF.

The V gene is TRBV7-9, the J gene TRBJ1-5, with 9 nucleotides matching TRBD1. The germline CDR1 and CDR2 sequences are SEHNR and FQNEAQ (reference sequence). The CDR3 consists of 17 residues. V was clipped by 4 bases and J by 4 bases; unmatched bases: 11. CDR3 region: CASSSLPDRGGNQPQHF. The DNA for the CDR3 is TGTGCCAGCAGCTCTTTGCCGGACAGGGGAGGGAATCAGCCCCAGCATTTT.

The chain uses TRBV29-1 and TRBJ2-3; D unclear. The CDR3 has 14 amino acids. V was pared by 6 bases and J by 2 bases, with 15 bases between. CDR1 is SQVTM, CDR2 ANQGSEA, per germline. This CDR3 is CSVHTSSITDTQYF. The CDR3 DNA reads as TGCAGCGTACACACGTCAAGCATCACAGATACGCAGTATTTT.

For the CDR3, the DNA is TGTGCCAGCAGCGTTAGCGGGGGAACAGATACGCAGTATTTT. Translated: CASSVSGGTDTQYF. V and J are TRBV7-8 and TRBJ2-3; 9 bases are a match to TRBD2. The ends lost 5 bases at V and 3 bases at J; junction bases unmatched: 3. Germline CDR1 and CDR2: SGHVS and FQNEAQ. The CDR3 totals 14 residues.

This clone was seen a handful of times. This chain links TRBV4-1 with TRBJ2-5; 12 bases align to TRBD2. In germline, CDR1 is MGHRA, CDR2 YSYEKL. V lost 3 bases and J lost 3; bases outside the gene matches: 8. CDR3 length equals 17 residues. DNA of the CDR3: TGCGCCAGCAGCCATTTCACCCTAGCGGGGGGGGAAGAGACCCAGTACTTC. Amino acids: CASSHFTLAGGEETQYF.

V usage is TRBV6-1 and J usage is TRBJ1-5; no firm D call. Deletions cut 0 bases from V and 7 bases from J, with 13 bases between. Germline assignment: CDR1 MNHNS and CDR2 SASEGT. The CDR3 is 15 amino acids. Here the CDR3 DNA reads TGTGCCAGCAGTGAAGCCCCAGCGAGCTCACAGCCCCAGCATTTT. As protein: CASSEAPASSQPQHF.

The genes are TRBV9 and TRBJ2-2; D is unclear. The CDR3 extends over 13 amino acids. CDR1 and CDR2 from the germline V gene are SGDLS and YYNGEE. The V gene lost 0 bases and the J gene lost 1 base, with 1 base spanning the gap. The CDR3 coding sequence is TGTGCCAGCAGCGTAGAGAACACCGGGGAGCTGTTTTTT. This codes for CASSVENTGELFF.

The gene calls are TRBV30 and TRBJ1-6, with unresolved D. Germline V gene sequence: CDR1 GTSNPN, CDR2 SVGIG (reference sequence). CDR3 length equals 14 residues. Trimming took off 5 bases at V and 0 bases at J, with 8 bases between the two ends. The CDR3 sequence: CAWADSSYNSPLHF. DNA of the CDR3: TGTGCCTGGGCCGATAGCTCCTATAATTCACCCCTCCACTTT.

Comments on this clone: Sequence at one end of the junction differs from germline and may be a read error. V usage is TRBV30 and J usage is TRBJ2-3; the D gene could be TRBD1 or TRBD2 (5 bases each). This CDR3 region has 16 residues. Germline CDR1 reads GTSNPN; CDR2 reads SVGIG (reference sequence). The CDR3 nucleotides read TGTGCCTGGACCGGGGTGGGAGCGGCCAGCACAGGTACGCAGTATTTT. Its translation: CAWTGVGAASTGTQYF.

In nucleotides, the CDR3 is TGTGCCAGCAGCCACGGACCGGGGACGGCCTACGAGCAGTACTTC. As protein: CASSHGPGTAYEQYF. The chain couples TRBV14 to TRBJ2-7; D may correspond to TRBD1 or TRBD2 (5 bases each). V was trimmed by 3 bases and J by 2 bases, leaving 14 bases between them. This CDR3 spans 15 amino acids. Looked up from germline, CDR1 is SGHDN and CDR2 is FVKESK.

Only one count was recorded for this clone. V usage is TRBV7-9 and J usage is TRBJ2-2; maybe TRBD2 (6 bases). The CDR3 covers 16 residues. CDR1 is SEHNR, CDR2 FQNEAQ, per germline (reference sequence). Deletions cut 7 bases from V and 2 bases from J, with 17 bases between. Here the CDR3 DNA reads TGTGCCAGCATCCGAGTGGGGGGACTCAACACCGGGGAGCTGTTTTTT. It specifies CASIRVGGLNTGELFF.

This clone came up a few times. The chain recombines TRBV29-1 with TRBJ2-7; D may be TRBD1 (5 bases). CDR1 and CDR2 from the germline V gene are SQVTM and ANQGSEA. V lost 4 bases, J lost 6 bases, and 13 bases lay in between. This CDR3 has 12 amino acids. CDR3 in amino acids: CSVVRGQVEQYF. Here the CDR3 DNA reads TGCAGCGTTGTAAGGGGCCAAGTCGAGCAGTACTTC.

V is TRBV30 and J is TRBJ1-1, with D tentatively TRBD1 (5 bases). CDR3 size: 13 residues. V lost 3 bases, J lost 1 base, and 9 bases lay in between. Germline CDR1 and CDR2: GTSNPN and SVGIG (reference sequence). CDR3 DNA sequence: TGTGCCTGGAGCCGGACAACGAACACTGAAGCTTTCTTT. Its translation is CAWSRTTNTEAFF.